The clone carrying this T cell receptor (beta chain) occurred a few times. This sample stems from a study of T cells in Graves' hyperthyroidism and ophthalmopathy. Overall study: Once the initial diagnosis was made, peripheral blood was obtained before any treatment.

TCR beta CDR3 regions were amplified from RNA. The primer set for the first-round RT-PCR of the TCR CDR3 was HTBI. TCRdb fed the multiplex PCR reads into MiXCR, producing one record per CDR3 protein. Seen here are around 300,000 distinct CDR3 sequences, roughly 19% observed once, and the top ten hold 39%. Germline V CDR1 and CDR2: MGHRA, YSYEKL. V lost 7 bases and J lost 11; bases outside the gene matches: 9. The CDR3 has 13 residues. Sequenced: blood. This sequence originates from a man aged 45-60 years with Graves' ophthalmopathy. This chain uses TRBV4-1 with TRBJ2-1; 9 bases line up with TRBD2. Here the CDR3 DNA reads TGCGCCAGCACCGGGACTAGCAGTCCTCAGCAGTTCTTC. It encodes CASTGTSSPQQFF.